The 14 T cell receptor beta chains listed next were all sequenced from one sample in a study of CD8 T cells in ankylosing spondylitis (TCRdb year 2017). The method behind the library was 5' RACE. TCRdb shows the sequencer as Illumina HiSeq 2500. TCRdb reworked the public reads: Q25 trimming with fastp, MiXCR clone assembly, productive beta chains retained. One record per CDR3 amino acid sequence lists the most common genes and DNA. The sample contains fewer than 350,000 distinct CDR3 sequences, around a tenth of them found a single time. The ten biggest clones cover about 10% of the sample. Sequencing was done on a sample of blood, either unsorted or a sorted T cell fraction (not recorded which). These receptors were collected from a female donor with ankylosing spondylitis or in good health (not recorded which).

This clonotype showed up many times. The chain has TRBV29-1 and TRBJ2-2, with D perhaps TRBD2 (5 bases). The V and J ends lost 3 bases and 4 bases respectively, with 9 bases between them. CDR1 and CDR2 (germline): SQVTM, ANQGSEA. The CDR3 is 13 residues long. Here the CDR3 reads CSVDSGSTGELFF. CDR3 nucleotides: TGCAGCGTTGATTCGGGGAGCACCGGGGAGCTGTTTTTT.

This clonotype was recorded at least ten times. The chain links TRBV28 to TRBJ1-1, with D unresolved. The CDR3 totals 13 residues. V gave up 5 bases and J gave up 2 bases, with 9 bases separating them. Germline values: CDR1 MDHEN, CDR2 SYDVKM. The CDR3 reads CASSGAENTEAFF. The CDR3 DNA sequence: TGTGCCAGCAGTGGTGCAGAAAACACTGAAGCTTTCTTT.

In its sample, this clonotype was seen many times. This chain links TRBV12-3 or TRBV12-4 with TRBJ2-3; D is ambiguous. The CDR3 has 12 residues. Trimming removed 3 bases from V and 6 bases from J, with 7 bases in between. CDR3 DNA: TGTGCCAGCAGTTTTTACGGGGATACGCAGTATTTT. Residues: CASSFYGDTQYF.

This clonotype has at least ten counts. This sequence joins TRBV9 and TRBJ1-3, with 7 bases fitting TRBD1. J gave up 2 bases and V 1 base, and 15 bases lay outside the gene matches. Germline V gene lookup returns CDR1 SGDLS and CDR2 YYNGEE. This CDR3 spans 19 amino acids. The CDR3 nucleotides read TGTGCCAGCAGCGTACGACCGAAAGACAGGGACTACCCTGGAAACACCATATATTTT. Amino acids: CASSVRPKDRDYPGNTIYF.

This clonotype was observed a few times. The J gene is TRBJ1-2, the V gene TRBV20-1; 7 bases line up with TRBD1. V lost 6 bases, J lost 4 bases, and 11 bases stayed unmatched. The CDR3 contains 14 residues. In germline, CDR1 is DFQATT, CDR2 SNEGSKA (reference sequence). The chain's CDR3 is CSALRVRGTYGYTF. As DNA, the CDR3 is TGCAGTGCCCTTCGAGTCAGGGGGACCTATGGCTACACCTTC.

This clonotype was seen ten or more times. This rearrangement joins TRBV10-2 to TRBJ1-1; maybe TRBD1 (6 bases). CDR3 size: 13 residues. The ends were cut back, 2 bases at V and 5 bases at J, with 9 bases in the middle. The germline CDR1 and CDR2 sequences are WSHSY and SAAADI. The CDR3 reads CASSEGGGTEAFF. DNA of the CDR3: TGCGCCAGCAGTGAGGGGGGCGGGACTGAAGCTTTCTTT.

This clonotype appeared many times. The rearrangement uses TRBV20-1 and TRBJ1-1, with D possibly matching TRBD1 (6 bases). This CDR3 is built from 16 residues. Per germline, CDR1 DFQATT and CDR2 SNEGSKA (reference sequence). V was trimmed by 5 bases and J by 0 bases, leaving 19 bases between them. The CDR3 here is CSAFFFPGVMNTEAFF. The CDR3 coding sequence is TGCAGTGCTTTTTTTTTCCCAGGGGTAATGAACACTGAAGCTTTCTTT.

The gene calls are TRBV3-1 and TRBJ2-3; maybe TRBD2 (6 bases). This CDR3 comprises 17 residues. Germline V gives CDR1 LGHDT, CDR2 YNNKEL (reference sequence). V lost 0 bases, J lost 5 bases, and 18 bases lay in between. In DNA, the CDR3 is TGTGCCAGCAGCCAAGAGGGACTTCCATTCGCCCGAGATACGCAGTATTTT. Protein sequence: CASSQEGLPFARDTQYF.

This clonotype was counted many times. This CDR3 reads CASSGGQGFYNEQFF. The DNA for the CDR3 is TGTGCCAGCAGTGGTGGACAGGGGTTCTACAATGAGCAGTTCTTC. This rearrangement joins TRBV2 to TRBJ2-1; 9 bases are a match to TRBD1. With V trimmed by 4 bases and J by 3 bases, 4 bases remained unmatched. Germline-derived CDR1 and CDR2 are SNHLY and FYNNEI. The CDR3 length is 15 residues.

V is TRBV9 and J is TRBJ2-3; no reliable D call. The germline V gene encodes CDR1 SGDLS and CDR2 YYNGEE. The V end was cut by 0 bases, the J end by 0 bases, with 11 bases between. The CDR3 sequence is 16 residues long. In nucleotides, the CDR3 is TGTGCCAGCAGCGTAGCTGGCGGCCCTAGCACAGATACGCAGTATTTT. Protein product: CASSVAGGPSTDTQYF.

This clonotype was recorded at least ten times. The chain has TRBV12-3 or TRBV12-4 and TRBJ2-2; possibly TRBD1 or TRBD2 for D (6 bases each). The CDR3 loop spans 16 amino acids. The ends were cut back, 3 bases at V and 7 bases at J, with 18 bases in the middle. CDR3 bases: TGTGCCAGCAGTTTTTTCTGGAGGGGGGTGAACGGGGAGCTGTTTTTT. Encoded protein: CASSFFWRGVNGELFF.

This clonotype has ten or more counts. This chain connects TRBV28 to TRBJ1-5; no clear D gene. Trimming pared 3 bases from V and 0 bases from J, leaving 12 bases between. CDR1 is MDHEN, CDR2 SYDVKM, per germline. The CDR3 is 16 amino acids. CDR3 sequence (DNA): TGTGCCAGCAGTTTTCCAGCATCCTATAGCAATCAGCCCCAGCATTTT. It yields the protein CASSFPASYSNQPQHF.

The CDR3 loop reads CASSPGRVNTEAFF. CDR3 coding DNA: TGCGCCAGCAGCCCGGGACGGGTTAACACTGAAGCTTTCTTT. The V and J genes are TRBV5-1 and TRBJ1-1, with D tentatively TRBD1 (5 bases). CDR1 SGHRS and CDR2 YFSETQ come from the germline V gene. Between the trimmed V and J ends, which lost 4 bases and 2 bases, there was a span of 12 bases. The CDR3 is 14 residues long. The full variable domain, in which reference TRBV5-1 and TRBJ1-1 provide the parts outside the CDR3, is KAGVTQTPRYLIKTRGQQVTLSCSPISGHRSVSWYQQTPGQGLQFLFEYFSETQRNKGNFPGRFSGRQFSNSRSEMNVSTLELGDSALYLCASSPGRVNTEAFFGQGTRLTVV.

This chain joins TRBV12-3 or TRBV12-4 and TRBJ2-7; the match to TRBD1 covers 7 bases. Trimming at V came to 7 bases and at J to 3 bases, leaving 6 bases not matched to a gene. The length of the CDR3 is 13 residues. CDR3 DNA: TGTGCCAGCACCCGGGACAGCGGCTACGAGCAGTACTTC. The encoded protein is CASTRDSGYEQYF.